The 29 T cell receptor beta chains in this list originate from one sample, sequenced in a study of T cell changes during pregnancy in multiple sclerosis. Only in-frame clones appear in the TCRdb table, and some are missing; sequencing was by immunoSEQ multiplex PCR. The sample lists over 70,000 clones, 94% seen once, with approximately 2.2% in the top ten. This specimen was peripheral blood, taken in the third trimester of pregnancy. These receptors were obtained from a female donor with multiple sclerosis, enrolled in a pregnancy study.

This rearrangement joins TRBV6-1 to TRBJ1-1; 9 bases match TRBD1. Losses at the gene ends were 4 bases for V and 1 base for J; bases not matched to a gene: 4. The CDR3 contains 15 residues. CDR1 and CDR2 from the germline V gene are MNHNS and SASEGT. DNA of the CDR3: TGTGCCAGCAGTGTGGGGACAGGGACGAACACTGAAGCTTTCTTT. It codes for CASSVGTGTNTEAFF.

This chain connects TRBV5-5 to TRBJ2-5; 7 bases agree with TRBD2. J gave up 2 bases and V 6 bases, and 7 bases lay outside the gene matches. Germline loops: CDR1 SGHKS, CDR2 YYEKEE (reference sequence). CDR3 length: 14 residues. The DNA of the CDR3 is TGTGCCAGCACCCGGGGCGGGAGACAAGAGACCCAGTACTTC. Its protein is CASTRGGRQETQYF.

This chain connects TRBV29-1 to TRBJ2-4, with D tentatively TRBD2 (6 bases). The CDR3 sequence is 16 residues long. The V end was cut by 4 bases, the J end by 1 base, with 17 bases between. CDR1 SQVTM and CDR2 ANQGSEA come from the germline V gene. Here the CDR3 reads CSVGGGEATAKNIQYF. CDR3 in DNA: TGCAGCGTTGGGGGTGGGGAGGCAACGGCCAAAAACATTCAGTACTTC. Looking up the rest from reference TRBV29-1 and TRBJ2-4 gives the full variable domain: SAVISQKPSRDICQRGTSLTIQCQVDSQVTMMFWYRQQPGQSLTLIATANQGSEATYESGFVIDKFPISRPNLTFSTLTVSNMSPEDSSIYLCSVGGGEATAKNIQYFGAGTRLSVL.

The V gene is TRBV6-5, the J gene TRBJ2-7, with TRBD1 identical over 9 bases. The V gene end was trimmed by 6 bases and the J gene end by 4 bases; junction bases not matched to a gene: 10. From germline, CDR1 is MNHEY and CDR2 SVGAGI. The CDR3 is 15 residues long. The CDR3 is CASRNTGGAFYEQYF. The CDR3 nucleotides are TGTGCCAGCAGAAATACAGGGGGCGCTTTTTACGAGCAGTACTTC.

This chain uses TRBV11-3 with TRBJ2-2; tentatively, D is TRBD2 (6 bases). The CDR3 runs to 15 residues. Germline CDR1 is SGHNT and CDR2 is YENEEA. V shed 1 base and J shed 4 bases, with 10 bases lying between them. DNA for the CDR3: TGTGCCAGCAGCTTAGGAGGGAGGAGCACCGGGGAGCTGTTTTTT. Its protein is CASSLGGRSTGELFF. The complete variable domain, with remaining parts taken from reference TRBV11-3 and TRBJ2-2, reads EAGVVQSPRYKIIEKKQPVAFWCNPISGHNTLYWYLQNLGQGPELLIRYENEEAVDDSQLPKDRFSAERLKGVDSTLKIQPAELGDSAVYLCASSLGGRSTGELFFGEGSRLTVL.

The V call is TRBV7-9, the J call TRBJ2-7; TRBD1 might be the D (6 bases). Germline V gene lookup returns CDR1 SEHNR and CDR2 FQNEAQ (reference sequence). CDR3 length equals 12 residues. Deletions cut 6 bases from V and 6 bases from J, with 12 bases between. The CDR3 nucleotides are TGTGCCAGCAGTTCCCCAGGGGTCGAGCAGTACTTC. Amino acid sequence: CASSSPGVEQYF.

This rearrangement joins TRBV15 to TRBJ2-3; 8 nucleotides line up with TRBD2. Germline trimming cut 3 bases from V and 2 bases from J; bases unmatched to any gene: 4. There are 15 residues in the CDR3. Germline CDR1 reads LNHNV; CDR2 reads YYDKDF (reference sequence). The CDR3 spells CATSSREGFTDTQYF. The CDR3 DNA reads TGTGCCACCAGCAGCCGGGAGGGCTTCACAGATACGCAGTATTTT.

This sequence joins TRBV28 and TRBJ1-1; D remains ambiguous. Germline CDR1 and CDR2: MDHEN and SYDVKM. Trimming took 3 bases from V and 2 from J, leaving 10 bases between them. The CDR3 spans 14 residues. CDR3: CASSFRRGNTEAFF. The CDR3 nucleotides read TGTGCCAGCAGTTTCAGGCGGGGAAACACTGAAGCTTTCTTT.

The chain combines TRBV15 with TRBJ1-5, with D perhaps TRBD1 (6 bases). CDR3 length equals 13 residues. CDR1 is LNHNV and CDR2 is YYDKDF in the germline V gene (reference sequence). V was clipped by 3 bases and J by 7 bases, with 10 bases between them. For the CDR3, the DNA is TGTGCCACCAGCAGTCAGGGACACCAGCCCCAGCATTTT. Translating gives CATSSQGHQPQHF. The entire variable domain, with the rest obtained from reference TRBV15 and TRBJ1-5, is as follows: DAMVIQNPRYQVTQFGKPVTLSCSQTLNHNVMYWYQQKSSQAPKLLFHYYDKDFNNEADTPDNFQSRRPNTSFCFLDIRSPGLGDTAMYLCATSSQGHQPQHFGDGTRLSIL.

The J gene is TRBJ2-7, the V gene TRBV6-6; D is uncertain. Germline loops: CDR1 MNHNY, CDR2 SVGAGI (reference sequence). CDR3 length equals 15 residues. V was trimmed by 3 bases and J by 0 bases, leaving 12 bases between them. The CDR3 is CASSYRLSTSYEQYF. In nucleotides, the CDR3 is TGTGCCAGCAGTTATCGACTCTCAACCTCCTACGAGCAGTACTTC.

The J gene is TRBJ1-5, the V gene TRBV6-1; D unresolved. V was pared by 2 bases and J by 2 bases, with 13 bases between. Germline values: CDR1 MNHNS, CDR2 SASEGT. This CDR3 spans 16 amino acids. The CDR3 DNA follows: TGTGCCAGCAGTGAATTCCCGACCGGGGGCAATCAGCCCCAGCATTTT. Amino acids: CASSEFPTGGNQPQHF.

The rearrangement uses TRBV28 and TRBJ2-7, with a tentative D call TRBD1 (5 bases). The V gene lost 2 bases and the J gene lost 2 bases, with 10 bases spanning the gap. This CDR3 has 14 residues. Per the germline V gene, CDR1 is MDHEN and CDR2 is SYDVKM. CDR3 DNA sequence: TGTGCCAGCAGTTTACAGGGATCGACCTACGAGCAGTACTTC. Encoded protein: CASSLQGSTYEQYF.

The chain links TRBV27 to TRBJ2-1; the D is unclear. This CDR3 comprises 18 residues. The V end lost 2 bases, the J end lost 7 bases, and 24 bases lay between the germline ends. Looked up from germline, CDR1 is MNHEY and CDR2 is SMNVEV (reference sequence). The CDR3 DNA reads TGTGCCAGCAGTTTAATTCCCCCGATTCCAAGTCTATGGAATGAGCAGTTCTTC. Its protein product is CASSLIPPIPSLWNEQFF.

This clone was counted a single time. The chain couples TRBV10-3 to TRBJ2-5; a weak D match, TRBD2 (5 bases). V was trimmed by 4 bases and J by 5 bases, leaving 11 bases between them. The CDR3 runs 13 residues. CDR1 ENHRY and CDR2 SYGVKD come from the germline V gene. The CDR3 bases are TGTGCCATCAGTGTAGAGGGCGGGGAGACCCAGTACTTC. Translating gives CAISVEGGETQYF.

This chain connects TRBV5-4 to TRBJ2-2; D ambiguous. CDR3 length: 15 residues. Germline V gene data show CDR1 as SGHNT and CDR2 as YYREEE (reference sequence). The V end was cut by 3 bases, the J end by 4 bases, with 13 bases between. The CDR3 loop reads CASSSPDGVTGELFF. The CDR3 coding sequence is TGTGCCAGCAGCTCTCCAGACGGAGTCACCGGGGAGCTGTTTTTT.

V is TRBV11-2 and J is TRBJ1-2, with 10 bases matching TRBD1. The germline CDR1 and CDR2 sequences are SGHAT and FQNNGV. This CDR3 has 15 residues. V lost 5 bases and J lost 3; bases outside the gene matches: 6. The CDR3 DNA reads TGTGCCAGCAGCCCAAGACAGGGGGCAGACTATGGCTACACCTTC. Its protein is CASSPRQGADYGYTF.

The rearrangement uses TRBV5-6 and TRBJ1-3; D not resolved. V lost 0 bases, J lost 4 bases, and 5 bases lay in between. From germline, CDR1 is SGHDT and CDR2 YYEEEE. The CDR3 loop spans 13 amino acids. The CDR3 DNA follows: TGTGCCAGCAGCTTGGCCGGGGGAAACACCATATATTTT. Amino acid sequence: CASSLAGGNTIYF.

The chain couples TRBV6-1 to TRBJ2-7; 7 positions match TRBD2. This CDR3 spans 15 amino acids. Germline CDR1 reads MNHNS; CDR2 reads SASEGT. J gave up 1 base and V 1 base, and 4 bases lay outside the gene matches. CDR3 residues: CASSEEAGVSYEQYF. CDR3 DNA sequence: TGTGCCAGCAGTGAAGAGGCGGGGGTTTCCTACGAGCAGTACTTC.

The chain uses TRBV6-1 and TRBJ1-1; 9 nucleotides match TRBD1. Trimming took 0 bases from V and 5 from J; bases not matched to a gene: 10. The V gene's germline CDR1 is MNHNS and CDR2 SASEGT. This CDR3 contains 17 residues. This CDR3 reads CASSEAVTTGGWTEAFF. In DNA, the CDR3 is TGTGCCAGCAGTGAAGCCGTGACGACAGGGGGTTGGACTGAAGCTTTCTTT.

The CDR3 nucleotides read TGTGCCAGCAGCCGCTTTGGGGGCTCGGGTGGCTACACCTTC. It yields the protein CASSRFGGSGGYTF. The rearrangement uses TRBV5-8 and TRBJ1-2; TRBD1 is a possible D gene (6 bases). CDR1 and CDR2 from the germline V gene are SGHTS and YDEGEE. Trimming removed 4 bases from V and 7 bases from J, with 17 bases in between. There are 14 residues in the CDR3. Filled out from reference TRBV5-8 and TRBJ1-2, the complete variable domain reads EAGVTQSPTHLIKTRGQQATLRCSPISGHTSVYWYQQALGLGLQFLLWYDEGEERNRGNFPPRFSGRQFPNYSSELNVNALELEDSALYLCASSRFGGSGGYTFGSGTRLTVV.

The chain couples TRBV21-1 to TRBJ1-4; the D segment call TRBD1 is taken from the table without a DNA check. TRBV21-1 is a pseudogene locus. This CDR3 region has 15 residues. CDR3 loop: CASRLPGQGGEKLFF. As DNA, the CDR3 is TGTGCCAGCAGACTCCCGGGACAGGGCGGCGAAAAACTGTTTTTT.

The chain employs TRBV6-6 and TRBJ1-2; D is ambiguous. Trimming removed 4 bases at V and 7 bases at J, with 10 bases between. CDR1 and CDR2 (germline): MNHNY, SVGAGI (reference sequence). CDR3 length equals 12 residues. The chain's CDR3 is CASSLEGFGYTF. DNA for the CDR3: TGTGCCAGCAGTTTAGAGGGATTTGGCTACACCTTC.

The chain joins TRBV2 to TRBJ2-7; weak D call: TRBD2 (5 bases). Trimming removed 6 bases from V and 0 bases from J, with 9 bases in between. From germline, CDR1 is SNHLY and CDR2 FYNNEI. CDR3 length: 13 amino acids. CDR3 nucleotides: TGTGCCAGCAGGGACGGGAACTCCTACGAGCAGTACTTC. Its translation: CASRDGNSYEQYF.

This clone occurred once. The rearrangement links TRBV28 to TRBJ2-7; D call uncertain. Germline CDR1 reads MDHEN; CDR2 reads SYDVKM. The CDR3 is 13 residues long. V dropped 7 bases and J dropped 3 bases, with 13 bases sitting between them. CDR3 in amino acids: CASTYEDFYEQYF. CDR3 coding DNA: TGTGCCAGCACCTATGAGGATTTCTACGAGCAGTACTTC.

The gene calls are TRBV7-9 and TRBJ1-4; 8 bases fit TRBD1. The V segment lost 6 bases and the J segment 6 bases; nucleotides outside the gene matches: 3. CDR3 length: 13 residues. Germline V CDR1 and CDR2: SEHNR, FQNEAQ (reference sequence). CDR3 sequence (DNA): TGTGCCAGCAGGACAGGGGAGGATGAAAAACTGTTTTTT. This sequence encodes CASRTGEDEKLFF. Drawing the rest from reference TRBV7-9 and TRBJ1-4, the complete variable domain is DTGVSQNPRHKITKRGQNVTFRCDPISEHNRLYWYRQTLGQGPEFLTYFQNEAQLEKSRLLSDRFSAERPKGSFSTLEIQRTEQGDSAMYLCASRTGEDEKLFFGSGTQLSVL.

CDR3 amino acids: CASSPAGVETQYF. The CDR3 DNA is TGCGCCAGCAGCCCCGCCGGGGTAGAGACCCAGTACTTC. The rearrangement links TRBV5-1 to TRBJ2-5, with D perhaps TRBD2 (5 bases). Germline V gene lookup returns CDR1 SGHRS and CDR2 YFSETQ. Trimming took off 4 bases at V and 4 bases at J, with 11 bases between the two ends. The CDR3 is 13 amino acids.

V and J are TRBV2 and TRBJ2-1, with 13 bases identical to TRBD2. V lost 3 bases and J lost 6; bases outside the gene matches: 2. Germline loops: CDR1 SNHLY, CDR2 FYNNEI. The CDR3 sequence is 15 residues long. The CDR3 DNA reads TGTGCCAGCAGTGAGGGACTAGCGGGGATCAATGAGCAGTTCTTC. Its translation: CASSEGLAGINEQFF.

The rearrangement links TRBV6-6 to TRBJ1-3; D not resolved. The CDR3 consists of 14 residues. The V and J ends lost 4 bases and 3 bases respectively, with 10 bases between them. Looked up from germline, CDR1 is MNHNY and CDR2 is SVGAGI (reference sequence). CDR3 in amino acids: CASSFSASGNTIYF. The CDR3 nucleotides are TGTGCCAGCAGTTTCTCTGCGAGTGGAAACACCATATATTTT.

This rearrangement joins TRBV18 to TRBJ2-3; TRBD2 agrees at 14 bases. J was trimmed by 3 bases and V by 2 bases; bases with no gene match: 7. The CDR3 is made up of 18 amino acids. In germline, CDR1 is KGHSH, CDR2 LQKENI. The CDR3 nucleotides are TGTGCCAGCTCACCAGGGCAGAGGACTAGCGGGAGGACAGATACGCAGTATTTT. Its protein product is CASSPGQRTSGRTDTQYF.